This TCR beta chain was sequenced during a study of blood T cell dynamics during melanoma immunotherapy. Study summary: Standard first-line treatment here was pembrolizumab or nivolumab plus ipilimumab in metastatic melanoma.

The table came from immunoSEQ multiplex PCR; TCRdb's copy has only in-frame clones and leaves some out. The sample gives 14,000 or so clones, about nine tenths of which show up once; 6% to 7.5% is in the top ten. The CDR3 is 13 amino acids. Germline V gene sequence: CDR1 MNHEY, CDR2 SVGAGI. Trimming shortened V by 6 bases and J by 7 bases, and 10 bases separated the two germline ends. Time point meaning: pre-treatment baseline. Sampling occurred pretreatment (T0) and at week 3 (W3), after cycle one of checkpoint blockade. Apart from a couple of fast progressors, RECIST 1.1 response was judged 12 weeks post-infusion.

This clonotype was sampled from a human donor with melanoma. This chain joins TRBV6-5 and TRBJ1-6, with no clear D. The sequenced sample was blood, obtained from a patient treated with checkpoint blockade. The CDR3 here is CASRRDGNSPLHF. The DNA for the CDR3 is TGTGCCAGCAGGAGAGACGGGAATTCACCCCTCCACTTT.